Shown below are 20 T cell receptor beta chains from a single sample sequenced in a study of blood T cell repertoires in COVID-19. Here immunoSEQ multiplex PCR was the method, and the copy in TCRdb shows in-frame clones only, minus some. The sample has more than 85,000 clones, roughly 76% seen once. The sequencing input was peripheral blood. The source of these receptors is a woman aged 55-69 years with acute or convalescent COVID-19.

The genes are TRBV6-5 and TRBJ1-1; TRBD1 might be the D (5 bases). The CDR3 length is 15 residues. V was trimmed by 10 bases and J by 1 base, leaving 19 bases between them. CDR1 and CDR2 from the germline V gene are MNHEY and SVGAGI. The chain's CDR3 is CATTGTGRPNTEAFF. DNA for the CDR3: TGTGCCACCACCGGCACAGGTCGACCGAACACTGAAGCTTTCTTT.

V usage is TRBV10-3 and J usage is TRBJ1-6; D is unclear. Deletions cut 0 bases from V and 8 bases from J, with 14 bases between. CDR1 and CDR2 from the germline V gene are ENHRY and SYGVKD. The CDR3 loop spans 16 amino acids. The CDR3 sequence is CAISESREPTDSPLHF. The CDR3 bases are TGTGCCATCAGTGAGTCCCGAGAGCCCACCGATTCACCCCTCCACTTT.

The chain carries TRBV4-3 and TRBJ2-7; possible D gene TRBD2, 5 bases. The V end was cut by 4 bases, the J end by 4 bases, with 11 bases between. Per germline, CDR1 LGHNA and CDR2 YSLEER. The length of the CDR3 is 13 residues. The CDR3 region has the DNA TGCGCCAGCAGCCGATGGACGGGGTACGAGCAGTACTTC. Amino acid sequence: CASSRWTGYEQYF.

Written as DNA, the CDR3 is TGTGCCACCAGTGATCCCGGACAGGGCCCTGAAAAACTGTTTTTT. Amino acids: CATSDPGQGPEKLFF. This chain connects TRBV24-1 to TRBJ1-4, with 8 bases lining up with TRBD1. The V gene's germline CDR1 is KGHDR and CDR2 SFDVKD. J lost 7 bases, V lost 3 bases, and 6 bases had no gene match. The CDR3 totals 15 residues.

The J gene is TRBJ2-3, the V gene TRBV12-3 or TRBV12-4, with D possibly TRBD2 on 5 matching bases. The CDR3 totals 13 residues. Trimming pared 3 bases from V and 1 base from J, leaving 5 bases between. The CDR3 nucleotides are TGTGCCAGCAGTTTCGGGGGCACAGATACGCAGTATTTT. Residues: CASSFGGTDTQYF.

Points on this clone: The same CDR3 arises from other DNA sequences in this sample as well. The gene calls are TRBV3-1 (or the pseudogene TRBV3-2) and TRBJ1-1; D uncertain. This CDR3 has 14 residues. In germline, CDR1 is LGHDT, CDR2 YNNKEL (reference sequence). Trimming removed 3 bases from V and 0 bases from J, with 8 bases in between. The CDR3 DNA reads as TGTGCCAGCAGCCACGGACTGATGAACACTGAAGCTTTCTTT. Its protein is CASSHGLMNTEAFF.

The chain is built from TRBV30 and TRBJ2-1, with TRBD2 matching over 9 bases. Germline CDR1 and CDR2: GTSNPN and SVGIG (reference sequence). J was trimmed by 6 bases and V by 3 bases; bases with no gene match: 9. The CDR3 has 15 residues. This CDR3 is CAWRRAGGSGNEQFF. CDR3 coding DNA: TGTGCCTGGAGAAGGGCGGGGGGGTCCGGCAATGAGCAGTTCTTC.

V is TRBV19 and J is TRBJ1-2, with 8 nucleotides matching TRBD1. The CDR3 runs 13 residues. V lost 5 bases, J lost 6 bases, and 5 bases stayed unmatched. Germline V gives CDR1 LNHDA, CDR2 SQIVND (reference sequence). The CDR3 DNA reads TGTGCCAGTAGTTCAACAGGGGGGGATGGCTACACCTTC. Translating it yields CASSSTGGDGYTF.

The gene calls are TRBV4-2 and TRBJ2-5; 9 bases fit TRBD1. The length of the CDR3 is 16 residues. Looked up from germline, CDR1 is LGHNA and CDR2 is YNFKEQ. V was clipped by 0 bases and J by 3 bases; unmatched bases: 5. CDR3 protein: CASSQEQGAVEETQYF. The CDR3 DNA sequence: TGTGCCAGCAGCCAAGAACAGGGGGCGGTTGAAGAGACCCAGTACTTC.

This clone has a handful of counts. The chain uses TRBV7-6 and TRBJ2-7, with 7 bases matching TRBD1. CDR3 length: 16 residues. CDR1 and CDR2 (germline): SGHVS, FNYEAQ. V gave up 5 bases and J gave up 2 bases; unmatched junction bases: 12. The CDR3 nucleotides are TGTGCCAGCAGCCCCACGGGACAGTCAAGTACCTACGAGCAGTACTTC. Its translation: CASSPTGQSSTYEQYF.

This chain connects TRBV24-1 to TRBJ1-2, with D maybe TRBD1 (5 bases). The CDR3 spans 14 residues. With 4 bases removed from V and 4 bases from J, the gap between germline ends came to 12 bases. Germline CDR1 reads KGHDR; CDR2 reads SFDVKD. The CDR3 DNA is TGTGCCACCAGTGACCAGACAGCAAGCTATGGCTACACCTTC. This sequence encodes CATSDQTASYGYTF.

V and J are TRBV20-1 and TRBJ2-7; 9 bases match TRBD1. The V gene end was trimmed by 3 bases and the J gene end by 4 bases; junction bases not matched to a gene: 13. Germline V gene sequence: CDR1 DFQATT, CDR2 SNEGSKA (reference sequence). The length of the CDR3 is 16 residues. CDR3 amino acids: CSASISGTGKEYEQYF. The CDR3 DNA sequence: TGCAGTGCTAGTATCTCCGGGACAGGGAAGGAGTACGAGCAGTACTTC.

V and J are TRBV2 and TRBJ1-5; D not certain. Per germline, CDR1 SNHLY and CDR2 FYNNEI. The CDR3 totals 14 residues. The V and J ends lost 4 bases and 6 bases respectively, with 13 bases between them. The CDR3 nucleotides are TGTGCCAGCAGTGGAGGGATCCGGGTTCAGCCCCAGCATTTT. This gives the protein CASSGGIRVQPQHF.

The rearrangement joins TRBV7-9 to TRBJ1-6; D is undetermined. The germline gives CDR1 SEHNR, CDR2 FQNEAQ (reference sequence). Between the trimmed V and J ends, which lost 1 base and 10 bases, there was a span of 14 bases. There are 15 residues in the CDR3. The CDR3 here is CASSLDRGVGSPLHF. The CDR3 DNA sequence: TGTGCCAGCAGCTTAGATCGCGGGGTAGGGTCACCCCTCCACTTT. The variable domain in full, with the rest retrieved from reference TRBV7-9 and TRBJ1-6, is DTGVSQNPRHKITKRGQNVTFRCDPISEHNRLYWYRQTLGQGPEFLTYFQNEAQLEKSRLLSDRFSAERPKGSFSTLEIQRTEQGDSAMYLCASSLDRGVGSPLHFGNGTRLTVT.

In its sample, this clone was seen once. The chain joins TRBV6-2 or TRBV6-3 to TRBJ1-5, with a tentative D call TRBD1 (6 bases). This CDR3 has 15 residues. The germline V gene has CDR1 MNHEY and CDR2 SVGEGT. V lost 4 bases and J lost 2, with 12 bases in between. The CDR3 sequence is CASSSGGSGNQPQHF. For the CDR3, the DNA is TGTGCCAGCAGTTCTGGGGGCTCTGGCAATCAGCCCCAGCATTTT.

This chain uses TRBV7-8 with TRBJ2-3, with D tentatively TRBD2 (6 bases). CDR3 size: 16 residues. CDR1 and CDR2 from the germline V gene are SGHVS and FQNEAQ. Trimming shortened V by 5 bases and J by 1 base, and 16 bases separated the two germline ends. For the CDR3, the DNA is TGTGCCAGCAGCCCGCTCCGCGGGGCCCGCACAGATACGCAGTATTTT. Amino acid sequence: CASSPLRGARTDTQYF. Full variable domain (outside the CDR3, taken from reference TRBV7-8 and TRBJ2-3): GAGVSQSPRYKVAKRGQDVALRCDPISGHVSLFWYQQALGQGPEFLTYFQNEAQLDKSGLPSDRFFAERPEGSVSTLKIQRTQQEDSAVYLCASSPLRGARTDTQYFGPGTRLTVL.

The chain links TRBV19 to TRBJ1-1; 7 positions match TRBD1. The germline V gene encodes CDR1 LNHDA and CDR2 SQIVND (reference sequence). The CDR3 is 13 amino acids. Trimming at V came to 7 bases and at J to 11 bases, leaving 13 bases not matched to a gene. The DNA of the CDR3 is TGTGCCAGTACCCCTGGAGGGGGCATCGAGGCTTTCTTT. This encodes CASTPGGGIEAFF.

This sequence joins TRBV7-2 and TRBJ1-2; D perhaps matches TRBD1 (6 bases). V was cut by 4 bases and J by 4 bases, with 16 bases left in between. CDR1 is SGHTA and CDR2 is FQGNSA in the germline V gene. This CDR3 is built from 15 residues. In DNA, the CDR3 is TGTGCCAGCAGCTCCCAGGGACAAGGGAGCTATGGCTACACCTTC. Its translation: CASSSQGQGSYGYTF.

This chain uses TRBV7-8 with TRBJ1-4; 9 positions agree with TRBD1. CDR1 is SGHVS, CDR2 FQNEAQ, per germline. The CDR3 sequence is 15 residues long. Trimming cost V 3 bases and J 7 bases; bases outside gene matches: 6. The CDR3 nucleotides are TGTGCCAGCAGCTTGAAACAGGGGGCCGGTGAAAAACTGTTTTTT. Its protein is CASSLKQGAGEKLFF. The full variable domain, its missing parts supplied by reference TRBV7-8 and TRBJ1-4, is GAGVSQSPRYKVAKRGQDVALRCDPISGHVSLFWYQQALGQGPEFLTYFQNEAQLDKSGLPSDRFFAERPEGSVSTLKIQRTQQEDSAVYLCASSLKQGAGEKLFFGSGTQLSVL.

This clone was recorded only once. This sequence joins TRBV30 and TRBJ2-1; a weak D match, TRBD1 (6 bases). The germline V and J ends were trimmed by 4 bases and 4 bases, with 17 bases remaining between them. This CDR3 has 15 amino acids. CDR1 GTSNPN and CDR2 SVGIG come from the germline V gene (reference sequence). The CDR3: CAWKPETGKYNEQFF. For the CDR3, the DNA is TGTGCCTGGAAACCAGAGACAGGAAAATACAATGAGCAGTTCTTC.